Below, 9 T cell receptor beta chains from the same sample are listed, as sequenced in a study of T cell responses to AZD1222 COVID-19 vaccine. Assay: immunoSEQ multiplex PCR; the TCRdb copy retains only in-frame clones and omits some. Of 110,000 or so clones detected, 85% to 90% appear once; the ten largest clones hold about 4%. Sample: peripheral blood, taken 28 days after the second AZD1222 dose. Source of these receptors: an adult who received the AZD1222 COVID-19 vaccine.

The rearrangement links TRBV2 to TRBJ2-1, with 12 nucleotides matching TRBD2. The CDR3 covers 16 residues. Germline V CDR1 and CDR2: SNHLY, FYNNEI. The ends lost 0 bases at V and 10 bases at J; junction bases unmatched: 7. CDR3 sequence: CASSEAQLAGGTEQFF. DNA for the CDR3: TGTGCCAGCAGTGAAGCTCAACTAGCGGGGGGCACCGAGCAGTTCTTC.

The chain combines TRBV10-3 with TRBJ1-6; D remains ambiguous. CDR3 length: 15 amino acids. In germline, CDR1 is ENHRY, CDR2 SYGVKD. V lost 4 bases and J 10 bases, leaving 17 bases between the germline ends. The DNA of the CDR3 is TGTGCCATCAGTGTTGGGGAAGGGAACGGATCACCCCTCCACTTT. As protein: CAISVGEGNGSPLHF.

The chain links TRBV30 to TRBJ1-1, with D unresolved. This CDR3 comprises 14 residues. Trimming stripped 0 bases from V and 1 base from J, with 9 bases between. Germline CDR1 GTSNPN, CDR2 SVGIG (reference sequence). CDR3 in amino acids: CAWSVHPQNTEAFF. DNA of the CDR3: TGTGCCTGGAGTGTACACCCGCAGAACACTGAAGCTTTCTTT.

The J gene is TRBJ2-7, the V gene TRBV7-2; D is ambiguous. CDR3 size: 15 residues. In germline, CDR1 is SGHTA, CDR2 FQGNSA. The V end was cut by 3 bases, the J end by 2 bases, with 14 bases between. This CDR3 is CASSFSALTPYEQYF. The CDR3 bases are TGTGCCAGCAGCTTTTCGGCTCTTACGCCCTACGAGCAGTACTTC. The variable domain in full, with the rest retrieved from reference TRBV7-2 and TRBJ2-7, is GAGVSQSPSNKVTEKGKDVELRCDPISGHTALYWYRQSLGQGLEFLIYFQGNSAPDKSGLPSDRFSAERTGGSVSTLTIQRTQQEDSAVYLCASSFSALTPYEQYFGPGTRLTVT.

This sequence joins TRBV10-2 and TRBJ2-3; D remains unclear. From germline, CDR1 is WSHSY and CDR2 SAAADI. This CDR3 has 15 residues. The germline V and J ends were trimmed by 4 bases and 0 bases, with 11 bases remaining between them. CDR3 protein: CASSGWGTSTDTQYF. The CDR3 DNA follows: TGCGCCAGCAGTGGGTGGGGAACTAGCACAGATACGCAGTATTTT.

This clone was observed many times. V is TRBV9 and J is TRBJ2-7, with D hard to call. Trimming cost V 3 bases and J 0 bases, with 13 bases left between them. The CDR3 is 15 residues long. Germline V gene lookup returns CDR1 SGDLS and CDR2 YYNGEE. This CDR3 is CASSGGPLNSYEQYF. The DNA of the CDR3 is TGTGCCAGCAGCGGCGGACCCCTCAACTCCTACGAGCAGTACTTC.

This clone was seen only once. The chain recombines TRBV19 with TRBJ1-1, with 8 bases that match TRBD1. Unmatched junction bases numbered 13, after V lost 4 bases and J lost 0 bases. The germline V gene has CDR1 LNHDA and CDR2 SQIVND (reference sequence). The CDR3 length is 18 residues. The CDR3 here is CASSRENRGVTLNTEAFF. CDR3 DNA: TGTGCCAGTAGTAGGGAGAACAGGGGGGTCACCTTGAACACTGAAGCTTTCTTT. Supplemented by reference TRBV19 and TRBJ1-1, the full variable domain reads DGGITQSPKYLFRKEGQNVTLSCEQNLNHDAMYWYRQDPGQGLRLIYYSQIVNDFQKGDIAEGYSVSREKKESFPLTVTSAQKNPTAFYLCASSRENRGVTLNTEAFFGQGTRLTVV.

CDR3 sequence: CASSQDNRENEKLFF. CDR3 DNA sequence: TGCGCCAGCAGCCAAGATAACAGGGAGAATGAAAAACTGTTTTTT. The rearrangement joins TRBV4-1 to TRBJ1-4, with a possible D match to TRBD1 (6 bases). Germline lookup yields CDR1 MGHRA and CDR2 YSYEKL. With 0 bases removed from V and 5 bases from J, the gap between germline ends came to 10 bases. The CDR3 runs to 15 residues.

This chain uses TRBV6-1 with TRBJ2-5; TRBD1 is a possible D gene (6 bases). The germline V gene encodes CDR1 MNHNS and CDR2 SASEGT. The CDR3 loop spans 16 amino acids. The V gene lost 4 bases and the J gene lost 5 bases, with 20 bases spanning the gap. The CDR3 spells CASSVQGLNERETQYF. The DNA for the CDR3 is TGTGCCAGCAGTGTACAGGGTCTGAACGAACGGGAGACCCAGTACTTC.